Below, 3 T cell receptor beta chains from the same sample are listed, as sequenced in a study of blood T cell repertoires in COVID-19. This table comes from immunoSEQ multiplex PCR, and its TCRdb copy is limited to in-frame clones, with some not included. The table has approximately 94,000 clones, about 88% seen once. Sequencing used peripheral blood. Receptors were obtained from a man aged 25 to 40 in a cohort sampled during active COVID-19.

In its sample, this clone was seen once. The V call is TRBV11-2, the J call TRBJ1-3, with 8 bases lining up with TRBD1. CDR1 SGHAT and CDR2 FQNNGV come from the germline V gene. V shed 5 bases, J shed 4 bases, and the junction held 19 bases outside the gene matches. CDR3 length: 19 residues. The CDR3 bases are TGTGCCAGCAGCAGATTCGGGACAGGAGAAGCTGATGGGGGAAACACCATATATTTT. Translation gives CASSRFGTGEADGGNTIYF.

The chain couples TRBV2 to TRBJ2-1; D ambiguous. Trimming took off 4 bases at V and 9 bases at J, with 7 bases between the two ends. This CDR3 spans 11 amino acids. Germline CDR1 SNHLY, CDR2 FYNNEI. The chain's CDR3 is CASSGKLEQFF. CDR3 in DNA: TGTGCCAGCAGTGGTAAGCTTGAGCAGTTCTTC.

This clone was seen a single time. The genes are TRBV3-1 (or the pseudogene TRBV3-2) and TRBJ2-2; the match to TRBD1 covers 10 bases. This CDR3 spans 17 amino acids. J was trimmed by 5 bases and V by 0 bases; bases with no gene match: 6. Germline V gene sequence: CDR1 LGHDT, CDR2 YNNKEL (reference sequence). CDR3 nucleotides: TGTGCCAGCAGCCAAGATTGGACAGGGGGATCTACCGGGGAGCTGTTTTTT. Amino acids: CASSQDWTGGSTGELFF.